Below are 18 T cell receptor beta chains sequenced from a single sample in a study of T cell responses to AZD1222 COVID-19 vaccine. Sequencing used immunoSEQ multiplex PCR; TCRdb keeps in-frame clones, though not all of them. The data show over 100,000 clones, approximately 86% seen once. The sample here was peripheral blood, taken on day 0 of AZD1222 vaccination. The receptors here all came from an adult in good health.

J is TRBJ2-7 and V is TRBV2, with 7 bases lining up with TRBD2. This CDR3 is built from 14 residues. V shed 4 bases and J 7 bases; nucleotides not matched to a gene: 10. Looked up from germline, CDR1 is SNHLY and CDR2 is FYNNEI. CDR3 amino acids: CASSGTRPEREQYF. The DNA for the CDR3 is TGTGCCAGCAGTGGGACTAGACCGGAGCGGGAGCAGTACTTC.

V gene TRBV11-2 combines with J gene TRBJ1-5, with unresolved D. The V gene lost 4 bases and the J gene lost 4 bases, with 11 bases spanning the gap. Germline V gives CDR1 SGHAT, CDR2 FQNNGV. The CDR3 sequence is 14 residues long. Here the CDR3 DNA reads TGTGCCAGCAGCTGGACGGATTTAAATCAGCCCCAGCATTTT. Protein: CASSWTDLNQPQHF. Drawing the rest from reference TRBV11-2 and TRBJ1-5, the complete variable domain is EAGVAQSPRYKIIEKRQSVAFWCNPISGHATLYWYQQILGQGPKLLIQFQNNGVVDDSQLPKDRFSAERLKGVDSTLKIQPAKLEDSAVYLCASSWTDLNQPQHFGDGTRLSIL.

The J gene is TRBJ2-1, the V gene TRBV5-1, with D perhaps TRBD2 (7 bases). The CDR3 is 18 residues long. Germline V CDR1 and CDR2: SGHRS, YFSETQ. V was pared by 6 bases and J by 0 bases, with 22 bases between. CDR3 DNA: TGCGCCAGCAAGTATCGTTTGGAGGGAGGGGGCTCCTACAATGAGCAGTTCTTC. This codes for CASKYRLEGGGSYNEQFF.

The CDR3 DNA reads as TGTGCCAGCAGCCGTTCCGGATATCAGCCCCAGCATTTT. It codes for CASSRSGYQPQHF. This sequence joins TRBV27 and TRBJ1-5; D gene ambiguous. The germline V and J ends were trimmed by 6 bases and 5 bases, with 11 bases remaining between them. There are 13 residues in the CDR3. The germline gives CDR1 MNHEY, CDR2 SMNVEV (reference sequence).

CDR3 loop: CASSSRVGANVLTF. In DNA form, the CDR3 reads TGTGCCAGCAGTTCCAGGGTTGGGGCCAACGTCCTGACTTTC. The chain employs TRBV27 and TRBJ2-6; maybe TRBD1 (5 bases). The CDR3 length is 14 residues. Germline V gives CDR1 MNHEY, CDR2 SMNVEV (reference sequence). The V end lost 4 bases, the J end lost 3 bases, and 7 bases lay between the germline ends.

This clone was observed a single time. The rearrangement joins TRBV11-2 to TRBJ2-2; 8 bases fit TRBD2. The length of the CDR3 is 18 residues. Trimming removed 6 bases from V and 0 bases from J; junction bases left unmatched: 12. Germline CDR1 reads SGHAT; CDR2 reads FQNNGV. CDR3: CASRKKSTSGANTGELFF. CDR3 DNA sequence: TGTGCCAGCAGAAAAAAGTCTACTAGCGGCGCGAACACCGGGGAGCTGTTTTTT. The entire variable domain, with the rest obtained from reference TRBV11-2 and TRBJ2-2, is as follows: EAGVAQSPRYKIIEKRQSVAFWCNPISGHATLYWYQQILGQGPKLLIQFQNNGVVDDSQLPKDRFSAERLKGVDSTLKIQPAKLEDSAVYLCASRKKSTSGANTGELFFGEGSRLTVL.

The CDR3 DNA is TGTGCCAGCAGCGAAACCATCTCAAACAATGAGCAGTTCTTC. This encodes CASSETISNNEQFF. This rearrangement joins TRBV7-2 to TRBJ2-1; no clear D. Germline CDR1 reads SGHTA; CDR2 reads FQGNSA. The CDR3 loop spans 14 amino acids. V was clipped by 5 bases and J by 5 bases, with 13 bases between them.

The V and J genes are TRBV5-1 and TRBJ2-7, with 7 bases identical to TRBD1. This CDR3 has 15 residues. V was clipped by 4 bases and J by 3 bases; unmatched bases: 10. The germline CDR1 and CDR2 sequences are SGHRS and YFSETQ. This CDR3 reads CASSGDGQEGYEQYF. The DNA of the CDR3 is TGCGCCAGCAGCGGGGATGGACAGGAAGGCTACGAGCAGTACTTC.

The chain employs TRBV6-5 and TRBJ2-7; possibly TRBD1 for D (6 bases). V was shortened by 7 bases and J by 5 bases, with 15 bases between the two germline ends. The CDR3 extends over 13 amino acids. Germline values: CDR1 MNHEY, CDR2 SVGAGI. CDR3 nucleotides: TGTGCCAGCACCTCGACAGGAATCGACGAGCAGTACTTC. This translates into CASTSTGIDEQYF.

The J gene is TRBJ2-7, the V gene TRBV28; D might be TRBD1 (5 bases). Germline values: CDR1 MDHEN, CDR2 SYDVKM. Trimming removed 4 bases from V and 2 bases from J, with 18 bases in between. The CDR3 sequence is 16 residues long. The CDR3 DNA is TGTGCCAGCAGTTCGGTAGGGGCAGGTAGTCCCTACGAGCAGTACTTC. Translation: CASSSVGAGSPYEQYF.

The rearrangement uses TRBV28 and TRBJ2-3; D is unresolved. The V gene lost 1 base and the J gene lost 3 bases, with 11 bases spanning the gap. Germline V CDR1 and CDR2: MDHEN, SYDVKM. This CDR3 comprises 15 residues. Written as DNA, the CDR3 is TGTGCCAGCAGTTTATACGGCCTTGAAACAGATACGCAGTATTTT. Its protein product is CASSLYGLETDTQYF.

This clone was counted only a few times. CDR3: CASSTPALARMGTDTQYF. The CDR3 nucleotides read TGTGCCAGCAGTACCCCAGCACTAGCGAGAATGGGCACAGATACGCAGTATTTT. The chain has TRBV6-2 or TRBV6-3 and TRBJ2-3, with 7 bases that match TRBD2. Germline CDR1 reads MNHEY; CDR2 reads SVGEGT. The V and J ends lost 5 bases and 1 base, in that order; junction bases with no gene match: 15. This CDR3 spans 18 amino acids.

Of note for this clone: At one end the junction does not follow the germline gene, possibly because of a read error. The chain has TRBV6-5 and TRBJ2-3, with TRBD2 matching 9 bases. The CDR3 loop spans 15 amino acids. Germline V gives CDR1 MNHEY, CDR2 SVGAGI. CDR3 loop: CASSTHGTSKDTQYF. DNA for the CDR3: TGTGCCAGCAGTACCCACGGGACTAGCAAAGATACGCAGTATTTT.

This chain links TRBV30 with TRBJ1-1, with D tentatively TRBD1 (6 bases). The germline CDR1 and CDR2 sequences are GTSNPN and SVGIG (reference sequence). The V and J ends lost 2 bases and 5 bases respectively, with 12 bases between them. The CDR3 runs 13 residues. DNA of the CDR3: TGTGCCTGGAGTCAAGGGGGAGGTACTGAAGCTTTCTTT. As protein: CAWSQGGGTEAFF.

CDR3 in DNA: TGTGCCAGTAGTCCACAGGTAACGCAGTATTTT. This codes for CASSPQVTQYF. This chain joins TRBV19 and TRBJ2-3; D is possibly TRBD1 (5 bases). Germline CDR1 and CDR2: LNHDA and SQIVND (reference sequence). This CDR3 comprises 11 residues. V gave up 5 bases and J gave up 9 bases, with 9 bases separating them. The full variable domain, rest sourced from reference TRBV19 and TRBJ2-3, is DGGITQSPKYLFRKEGQNVTLSCEQNLNHDAMYWYRQDPGQGLRLIYYSQIVNDFQKGDIAEGYSVSREKKESFPLTVTSAQKNPTAFYLCASSPQVTQYFGPGTRLTVL.

The chain is built from TRBV4-1 and TRBJ1-4; perhaps TRBD1 as D (5 bases). Germline V CDR1 and CDR2: MGHRA, YSYEKL. V was clipped by 0 bases and J by 8 bases, with 13 bases between them. The CDR3 runs 15 residues. CDR3 bases: TGCGCCAGCAGCCAAGAGGTGGACATTCTAGAAAAACTGTTTTTT. The encoded protein is CASSQEVDILEKLFF.

This chain joins TRBV7-9 and TRBJ2-1; 11 bases are shared with TRBD2. This CDR3 spans 15 amino acids. Germline V gives CDR1 SEHNR, CDR2 FQNEAQ (reference sequence). The ends lost 5 bases at V and 4 bases at J; junction bases unmatched: 4. The CDR3 here is CASSDRLAGYNEQFF. The CDR3 nucleotides are TGTGCCAGCAGCGACAGACTAGCGGGATACAATGAGCAGTTCTTC.

This chain joins TRBV30 and TRBJ2-2; 10 bases map to TRBD2. V shed 0 bases and J 0 bases; nucleotides not matched to a gene: 4. The CDR3 runs 17 residues. The germline gives CDR1 GTSNPN, CDR2 SVGIG (reference sequence). CDR3 region: CAWSVASGGANTGELFF. The DNA for the CDR3 is TGTGCCTGGAGTGTAGCCAGCGGGGGGGCGAACACCGGGGAGCTGTTTTTT.